Each of the 2 T cell receptor beta chains below was sequenced from the same sample in a study of spatial heterogeneity in lung cancer. A single record per CDR3 protein comes from TCRdb applying MiXCR to the 5' RACE reads. Of roughly 40,000 distinct CDR3 sequences in the sample, approximately 6.8% were seen once. Specified time point: sample taken at primary tumor resection. From tumor, nontumor lung or frozen PBMC, whole RNA was taken unsorted for sequencing. This specimen consisted of PBMCs, obtained at surgery. These TCRs come from a female donor with early-stage non-small cell lung cancer.

This clonotype was counted a few times. This chain joins TRBV9 and TRBJ2-5, with 11 positions matching TRBD2. CDR1 and CDR2 from the germline V gene are SGDLS and YYNGEE. The CDR3 consists of 18 residues. The V and J ends lost 4 bases and 3 bases, in that order; junction bases with no gene match: 14. As DNA, the CDR3 is TGTGCCAGCAGCCTCCCTGGCCTAGCGGGGGGCAGGGAAGAGACCCAGTACTTC. Its protein is CASSLPGLAGGREETQYF.

This clonotype was counted at least ten times. V usage is TRBV20-1 and J usage is TRBJ2-3; D uncertain. This CDR3 has 15 amino acids. CDR1 is DFQATT, CDR2 SNEGSKA, per germline (reference sequence). Trimming removed 6 bases from V and 4 bases from J, with 20 bases in between. Here the CDR3 DNA reads TGCAGTGCCCTCTGGGCCATTAGATCCCCAGATACGCAGTATTTT. Protein: CSALWAIRSPDTQYF.